This TCR beta chain appears in the sequencing data of a study of shared clonotypes between healthy human individuals. Adults of Caucasian background living in Nashville, Tennessee made up all donors. Several immunoSEQ plates held equal portions of the genomic DNA taken from each subset. TCRdb's copy holds only in-frame clones and misses some; the assay was immunoSEQ multiplex PCR. The data contain some 1,400,000 clones, approximately 97% of them singletons. The clonotype comes from a man between 25 and 39 years old in good health. The specimen sequenced was naive CD4+ T cells sorted from blood. Subset indicated: CD45RA+ positively selected.

The CDR3 loop is CASSLYLRLVGRYPEFF. CDR3 nucleotide sequence: TGTGCCAGCAGTTTATATCTGCGGCTAGTAGGTCGGTACCCAGAGTTCTTC. The genes are TRBV27 and TRBJ2-1, with D unresolved. This CDR3 spans 17 amino acids. Trimming removed 1 base at V and 14 bases at J, with 27 bases between. The V gene's germline CDR1 is MNHEY and CDR2 SMNVEV (reference sequence).